Reported below is one T cell receptor beta chain. Its recognized antigen is unknown. Qualities for individual bases were not recorded, and no much larger clone is one base off. In light of the paper, this sample's time point label describes: baseline before first vaccination. Vaccinee samples came from UK trials COV001 and COV002, including a single-blind randomized controlled phase 2/3 trial of AZD1222 (ChAdOx1 nCoV-19) in healthy adults. Trial participant PBMC samples were collected at day 0 and day 28 after the second dose for TCRbeta chain sequencing. This sample was included in a study of T cell responses to AZD1222 COVID-19 vaccine (TCRdb year 2021). Study-level background: AZD1222 recipients whose second dose came at about 4 weeks and those whose second dose came at about 12 weeks were combined into one group, since spike-specific TCR depth and breadth did not differ between the two schedules. A total of 230 or so trial participants underwent TCR sequencing, of whom about 210 received two doses of AZD1222 and 26 received two doses of the MenACWY control vaccine. Trial participants were enrolled into age subgroups of 18-55, 56-69 and 70-plus years, which contained about 150, 28 and 57 TCR-sequenced participants, respectively.

The CDR3 regions of human TCRbeta chains were analyzed by immunosequencing. The paper's data handling went like this. Repertoire TCRs were checked for matches against a reference library of SARS-CoV-2-specific TCRs that had been generated using the MIRA antigen-specificity platform. Breadth meant the fraction of unique TCRs that were SARS-CoV-2-associated, whereas depth meant the fraction of total T cells that were SARS-CoV-2-associated. Using the MIRA data, each spike-specific TCR was assigned both to the spike region to which the TCR was reactive and to a CD4 or CD8 class. Log10-transformed breadth and depth values were compared by one-way ANOVA with Sidak's multiple comparisons tests. What TCRdb holds here is the immuneACCESS table cut down to in-frame rearrangements. Part of the clones is not present; checked against another copy, under half of the missing clones reflect an unresolved V gene, and the others are unexplained. V and J calls and clone size are copied from that table; D and trimming were computed from the DNA. In all, the sample holds around 81,000 clones, and roughly 80% of those were seen once. The ten top clones hold roughly 3.1% of the sample.

The junction carries 10 bases between V and J, which are trimmed by 3 bases and 4 bases respectively. Spanning cysteine to phenylalanine, the CDR3 consists of 14 amino acids. This entry keeps only the CDR3 DNA: 42 bases, framed from base 1. From a lookup of the germline V gene, CDR1 and CDR2 are MNHEY and SVGEGT. Results the study describes overall, beyond this receptor: Epitopes outside the regions mutated in the B.1.351 and B.1.1.7 variants were reportedly recognized by nearly half of the unique spike-specific TCRs. The 56-69-year group was small, and its depth increase did not reach significance, likely because of low power. Because no day 14 peak-response samples were available, repertoires were characterized only after the peak T cell response. Participants were mostly white British, with more females than males. The authors suggested clonal diversity may have been underestimated. Conclusions about previously exposed vaccinees are limited, since just six or seven AZD1222 recipients were seropositive for SARS-CoV-2 at baseline. Vaccine-associated CD4 TCRs spanned the whole spike protein, with dominant responses in regions 160-218 and 743-854. After two AZD1222 doses, both the breadth and the depth of spike-specific TCRs were significantly higher than at day 0 and than in MenACWY recipients.

This clonotype originated in an adult in good health. Here the chain combines TRBV6-2 or TRBV6-3 and TRBJ2-1, and possibly TRBD2, on 6 matching bases. Here the sequenced sample was peripheral blood, taken on day 0 of AZD1222 vaccination. CDR3 region: CASSYFGGYNEQFF. The DNA sequence is given as TGTGCCAGCAGTTATTTCGGGGGTTACAATGAGCAGTTCTTC.